What follows are 30 T cell receptor beta chains derived from one specimen sequenced in a study of shared clonotypes between healthy human individuals. Naive CD8 cells lacked CD45RO and underwent positive selection for CCR7, leaving out terminally differentiated effector memory CD45RA+ cells. The table came from immunoSEQ multiplex PCR; TCRdb's copy has only in-frame clones and leaves some out. Here the sample spans about 1,900,000 clones, approximately 94% being singletons. Sequenced material: naive CD8+ T cells sorted from blood. The receptors stem from a man aged 18 to 35 in good health.

The chain recombines TRBV27 with TRBJ2-7; 14 bases match TRBD2. CDR3 length: 17 residues. J was trimmed by 1 base and V by 4 bases; bases with no gene match: 6. Looked up from germline, CDR1 is MNHEY and CDR2 is SMNVEV (reference sequence). In nucleotides, the CDR3 is TGTGCCAGCAGTTCTTTAGGGACTAGCGGGAGTTCCTACGAGCAGTACTTC. It translates to CASSSLGTSGSSYEQYF.

The gene calls are TRBV13 and TRBJ2-7; 9 bases line up with TRBD2. J lost 5 bases, V lost 5 bases, and 7 bases had no gene match. Looked up from germline, CDR1 is PRHDT and CDR2 is FYEKMQ (reference sequence). The CDR3 length is 14 residues. The CDR3 region has the DNA TGTGCCAGCAGCGCTGCGGGAGGGTACCACGAGCAGTACTTC. As protein: CASSAAGGYHEQYF.

The genes are TRBV19 and TRBJ2-2; D is ambiguous. Germline lookup yields CDR1 LNHDA and CDR2 SQIVND (reference sequence). Trimming stripped 1 base from V and 6 bases from J, with 9 bases between. The CDR3 sequence is 14 residues long. The CDR3 is CASSIAIGPGELFF. CDR3 bases: TGTGCCAGTAGTATAGCAATTGGGCCCGGGGAGCTGTTTTTT.

As for this clone: The sample contains more than one DNA sequence encoding this CDR3. The rearrangement uses TRBV27 and TRBJ1-1, with D possibly being TRBD1 (5 bases). V lost 3 bases and J lost 1, with 6 bases in between. CDR1 is MNHEY, CDR2 SMNVEV, per germline (reference sequence). This CDR3 comprises 13 residues. The CDR3 DNA reads TGTGCCAGCAGTTTGGACAAGAACACTGAAGCTTTCTTT. It yields the protein CASSLDKNTEAFF.

The V gene is TRBV7-9, the J gene TRBJ2-5; D ambiguous. The CDR3 consists of 11 residues. V was clipped by 5 bases and J by 7 bases, with 8 bases between them. CDR1 and CDR2 from the germline V gene are SEHNR and FQNEAQ (reference sequence). CDR3 nucleotides: TGTGCCAGCAGCCCCCCGGGGACCCAGTACTTC. It is translated as CASSPPGTQYF.

CDR3 in amino acids: CASSLDLMGAGELFF. The CDR3 region has the DNA TGTGCCAGCAGCTTAGATTTAATGGGAGCCGGGGAGCTGTTTTTT. The rearrangement links TRBV11-2 to TRBJ2-2; possibly TRBD2 for D (5 bases). V dropped 0 bases and J dropped 6 bases, with 11 bases sitting between them. CDR1 is SGHAT and CDR2 is FQNNGV in the germline V gene. The CDR3 contains 15 residues.

The chain couples TRBV5-6 to TRBJ2-5; TRBD1 matches 7 bases. After removal of 0 bases from V and 5 bases from J, the junction contained 4 bases not matched to a gene. The germline gives CDR1 SGHDT, CDR2 YYEEEE. The CDR3 runs 14 residues. The CDR3 bases are TGTGCCAGCAGCTTGGGAGGGGGCTATGAGACCCAGTACTTC. Translating gives CASSLGGGYETQYF.

The chain uses TRBV29-1 and TRBJ2-3; D may correspond to TRBD1 or TRBD2 (5 bases each). The CDR3 is 14 amino acids. The germline V and J ends were trimmed by 0 bases and 0 bases, with 7 bases remaining between them. The germline V gene encodes CDR1 SQVTM and CDR2 ANQGSEA. CDR3 amino acids: CSVEDWGSTDTQYF. In nucleotides, the CDR3 is TGCAGCGTTGAAGATTGGGGGAGCACAGATACGCAGTATTTT.

This clone occurred once. In the same sample, other DNA sequences code for this CDR3. V is TRBV27 and J is TRBJ2-1, with D possibly matching TRBD1 (6 bases). The V gene's germline CDR1 is MNHEY and CDR2 SMNVEV (reference sequence). The CDR3 spans 14 residues. The V end was cut by 0 bases, the J end by 7 bases, with 10 bases between. DNA of the CDR3: TGTGCCAGCAGTTTATCGGCAGGGGATAATGAGCAGTTCTTC. This codes for CASSLSAGDNEQFF.

V gene TRBV7-9 combines with J gene TRBJ1-6; 7 nucleotides align to TRBD1. The J segment lost 6 bases and the V segment lost 5 bases, leaving 4 bases of the junction unmatched. CDR1 is SEHNR and CDR2 is FQNEAQ in the germline V gene (reference sequence). The CDR3 runs to 14 residues. Here the CDR3 DNA reads TGTGCCAGCAGCCTCGGGGACAGTAATTCACCCCTCCACTTT. Amino acid sequence: CASSLGDSNSPLHF. The whole variable domain, remainder taken from reference TRBV7-9 and TRBJ1-6, is DTGVSQNPRHKITKRGQNVTFRCDPISEHNRLYWYRQTLGQGPEFLTYFQNEAQLEKSRLLSDRFSAERPKGSFSTLEIQRTEQGDSAMYLCASSLGDSNSPLHFGNGTRLTVT.

CDR3 coding DNA: TGCGCCAGCAGCCAAGACCCCCCTAGCGTCGCGAACACCGGGGAGCTGTTTTTT. Protein sequence: CASSQDPPSVANTGELFF. The rearrangement links TRBV4-3 to TRBJ2-2, with TRBD2 as a possible D gene (6 bases). The CDR3 runs 18 residues. V gave up 0 bases and J gave up 0 bases, with 14 bases separating them. The germline V gene encodes CDR1 LGHNA and CDR2 YSLEER.

The J gene is TRBJ2-7, the V gene TRBV29-1; 10 bases agree with TRBD1. After removal of 3 bases from V and 4 bases from J, the junction contained 6 bases not matched to a gene. The CDR3 runs 14 residues. Looked up from germline, CDR1 is SQVTM and CDR2 is ANQGSEA. In DNA form, the CDR3 reads TGCAGCGTTGAGGGGGGGACAGGGGAGTACGAGCAGTACTTC. It codes for CSVEGGTGEYEQYF.

The rearrangement joins TRBV4-1 to TRBJ2-7; D call uncertain. V lost 2 bases, J lost 3 bases, and 11 bases lay in between. CDR3 length: 14 residues. Germline CDR1 reads MGHRA; CDR2 reads YSYEKL. CDR3 region: CASSQPGLFYEQYF. CDR3 DNA: TGCGCCAGCAGCCAACCTGGCCTATTCTACGAGCAGTACTTC.

The rearrangement uses TRBV4-1 and TRBJ1-1; 10 positions agree with TRBD1. Per the germline V gene, CDR1 is MGHRA and CDR2 is YSYEKL. After removal of 3 bases from V and 3 bases from J, the junction contained 4 bases not matched to a gene. The CDR3 has 15 residues. CDR3 residues: CASSQSTGGYTEAFF. The DNA of the CDR3 is TGCGCCAGCAGCCAGTCGACAGGGGGCTACACTGAAGCTTTCTTT.

The genes are TRBV9 and TRBJ1-3; tentative D call: TRBD1 (5 bases). CDR3 size: 14 residues. The V and J ends lost 3 bases and 4 bases respectively, with 11 bases between them. Looked up from germline, CDR1 is SGDLS and CDR2 is YYNGEE. The CDR3 reads CASSGAGSGNTIYF. The CDR3 bases are TGTGCCAGCAGCGGCGCAGGGTCCGGAAACACCATATATTTT.

This chain connects TRBV2 to TRBJ2-7, with a weak D call TRBD2 (5 bases). V lost 0 bases to trimming and J lost 3 bases, with 18 bases between them. The CDR3 is made up of 17 amino acids. Germline CDR1 and CDR2: SNHLY and FYNNEI. As DNA, the CDR3 is TGTGCCAGCAGTGAAGCGCACACTAGGTGGGCGGTCTACGAGCAGTACTTC. This encodes CASSEAHTRWAVYEQYF. Full variable domain (outside the CDR3, taken from reference TRBV2 and TRBJ2-7): EPEVTQTPSHQVTQMGQEVILRCVPISNHLYFYWYRQILGQKVEFLVSFYNNEISEKSEIFDDQFSVERPDGSNFTLKIRSTKLEDSAMYFCASSEAHTRWAVYEQYFGPGTRLTVT.

This chain joins TRBV5-1 and TRBJ2-2, with TRBD2 identical over 7 bases. V lost 4 bases and J lost 5; bases outside the gene matches: 2. The CDR3 sequence is 13 residues long. Germline CDR1 is SGHRS and CDR2 is YFSETQ. This chain's CDR3 is CASSPAGTGELFF. The CDR3 DNA reads as TGCGCCAGCAGCCCAGCGGGGACCGGGGAGCTGTTTTTT.

This clone was picked up one time. The genes are TRBV9 and TRBJ2-5; 14 bases match TRBD2. CDR3 length: 17 amino acids. CDR1 and CDR2 (germline): SGDLS, YYNGEE. Losses at the gene ends were 4 bases for V and 1 base for J; bases not matched to a gene: 6. The CDR3 coding sequence is TGTGCCAGCAGCACCGGGACTAGCGGGAGTGTCCAAGAGACCCAGTACTTC. Amino acid sequence: CASSTGTSGSVQETQYF.

The genes are TRBV2 and TRBJ2-7, with 12 bases matching TRBD1. CDR1 is SNHLY and CDR2 is FYNNEI in the germline V gene. This CDR3 has 16 residues. J lost 2 bases, V lost 6 bases, and 8 bases had no gene match. Here the CDR3 DNA reads TGTGCCAGCAGACCGGGACAGGGGGCTGTCACCTACGAGCAGTACTTC. It codes for CASRPGQGAVTYEQYF.

The genes are TRBV7-9 and TRBJ2-3, with D perhaps matching TRBD1 (6 bases). The CDR3 covers 17 residues. V was cut by 5 bases and J by 6 bases, with 24 bases left in between. Germline assignment: CDR1 SEHNR and CDR2 FQNEAQ (reference sequence). The CDR3 DNA reads as TGTGCCAGCAGCCCGGGAACACAGGGACCCGGGTCGGATACGCAGTATTTT. Its protein is CASSPGTQGPGSDTQYF.

The J gene is TRBJ2-7, the V gene TRBV7-9, with 7 bases that match TRBD1. The CDR3 is 17 residues long. Germline CDR1 and CDR2: SEHNR and FQNEAQ (reference sequence). Losses at the gene ends were 1 base for V and 1 base for J; bases not matched to a gene: 10. CDR3 in DNA: TGTGCCAGCAGCTTAGGTGAATGGGACAGCTTATCCTACGAGCAGTACTTC. Its protein is CASSLGEWDSLSYEQYF.

The rearrangement uses TRBV5-6 and TRBJ2-5; D remains ambiguous. The CDR3 is made up of 12 amino acids. Germline CDR1 is SGHDT and CDR2 is YYEEEE. V lost 4 bases and J lost 1, with 5 bases in between. The CDR3 sequence is CASSPLQETQYF. The CDR3 region has the DNA TGTGCCAGCAGCCCACTCCAAGAGACCCAGTACTTC.

J is TRBJ2-7 and V is TRBV6-5; TRBD1 matches at 7 bases. Germline V gene sequence: CDR1 MNHEY, CDR2 SVGAGI. V was pared by 6 bases and J by 6 bases, with 5 bases of the junction left unmatched. The CDR3 runs to 12 residues. CDR3: CASRSTGAEQYF. In DNA, the CDR3 is TGTGCCAGCAGGAGCACAGGGGCCGAGCAGTACTTC.

The rearrangement uses TRBV30 and TRBJ2-2; TRBD1 agrees at 9 bases. The germline V gene has CDR1 GTSNPN and CDR2 SVGIG (reference sequence). The CDR3 has 15 residues. Germline trimming cut 1 base from V and 7 bases from J; bases unmatched to any gene: 7. The CDR3 region has the DNA TGTGCCTGGAGTGCCCGGGACAGGGTGATCGGGGAGCTGTTTTTT. Its translation: CAWSARDRVIGELFF.

J is TRBJ2-1 and V is TRBV5-1; D may be TRBD1 or TRBD2 (5 bases each). V was clipped by 1 base and J by 2 bases, with 13 bases between them. Germline values: CDR1 SGHRS, CDR2 YFSETQ. The CDR3 loop spans 16 amino acids. The CDR3 nucleotides are TGCGCCAGCAGCTTGAGTTACGAGGGGCCCTACAATGAGCAGTTCTTC. Its protein product is CASSLSYEGPYNEQFF.

This chain joins TRBV28 and TRBJ2-2; the D is unclear. The CDR3 contains 13 residues. V lost 3 bases, J lost 6 bases, and 8 bases lay in between. Germline V gene lookup returns CDR1 MDHEN and CDR2 SYDVKM. This CDR3 is CASSFRSSGELFF. For the CDR3, the DNA is TGTGCCAGCAGTTTCCGCAGCTCCGGGGAGCTGTTTTTT. Combining the CDR3 with reference TRBV28 and TRBJ2-2 gives the whole variable domain DVKVTQSSRYLVKRTGEKVFLECVQDMDHENMFWYRQDPGLGLRLIYFSYDVKMKEKGDIPEGYSVSREKKERFSLILESASTNQTSMYLCASSFRSSGELFFGEGSRLTVL.

The J gene is TRBJ1-5, the V gene TRBV6-5; the D gene is possibly TRBD1 (5 bases). This CDR3 region has 16 residues. V shed 0 bases and J shed 4 bases, with 13 bases lying between them. CDR1 MNHEY and CDR2 SVGAGI come from the germline V gene. This CDR3 reads CASSYSSPGINQPQHF. The CDR3 DNA reads as TGTGCCAGCAGTTACTCGAGTCCAGGGATAAATCAGCCCCAGCATTTT.

This chain links TRBV27 with TRBJ2-5; D perhaps matches TRBD1 (5 bases). The ends were cut back, 5 bases at V and 3 bases at J, with 19 bases in the middle. Germline CDR1 is MNHEY and CDR2 is SMNVEV (reference sequence). The CDR3 spans 16 residues. CDR3 coding DNA: TGTGCCAGCAGTACTAAAGGGGTTCGGACCAAAGAGACCCAGTACTTC. Translation gives CASSTKGVRTKETQYF.

V and J are TRBV13 and TRBJ2-5; D is ambiguous. V dropped 2 bases and J dropped 3 bases, with 10 bases sitting between them. This CDR3 has 14 amino acids. Per germline, CDR1 PRHDT and CDR2 FYEKMQ (reference sequence). CDR3 DNA sequence: TGTGCCAGCAGCTTACCCGGCGTGGAAGAGACCCAGTACTTC. The encoded protein is CASSLPGVEETQYF.

To note about this clone: A read error is likely, as this CDR3 ends without the conserved phenylalanine or tryptophan. No DNA is shown, since the ends of the CDR3 on it are uncertain; the CDR3 is the one TCRdb lists. The chain employs TRBV19 and TRBJ1-4. The CDR3 is 9 residues long, counting both termini. Germline loops: CDR1 LNHDA, CDR2 SQIVND (reference sequence). CDR3 sequence: CASSITYTA.